This passage covers 13 T cell receptor beta chains from one sample sequenced in a study of blood T cell repertoires in COVID-19. TCRdb keeps only in-frame clones here, not all; method: immunoSEQ multiplex PCR. The sample has around 200,000 clones; approximately 90% are singletons. What was sequenced was peripheral blood. The origin of the receptors is a woman under 30 who had recovered from COVID-19.

The genes are TRBV6-5 and TRBJ2-1; 9 nucleotides line up with TRBD2. J was trimmed by 8 bases and V by 6 bases; bases with no gene match: 8. The CDR3 is made up of 14 amino acids. Germline V gene sequence: CDR1 MNHEY, CDR2 SVGAGI. This CDR3 reads CASSLVAGEDEQFF. CDR3 bases: TGTGCCAGCAGCCTAGTAGCGGGAGAGGATGAGCAGTTCTTC.

The chain uses TRBV5-3 and TRBJ1-5; maybe TRBD1 (5 bases). TRBV5-3 has ORF status, its function being uncertain. Deletions cut 5 bases from V and 0 bases from J, with 15 bases between. The length of the CDR3 is 16 residues. The CDR3 reads CARSQSGYPSNQPQHF. CDR3 nucleotide sequence: TGTGCCAGAAGTCAATCAGGGTATCCTAGCAATCAGCCCCAGCATTTT.

The rearrangement joins TRBV5-1 to TRBJ1-1; tentatively, D is TRBD1 (6 bases). Germline CDR1 reads SGHRS; CDR2 reads YFSETQ. CDR3 length equals 14 residues. V was clipped by 0 bases and J by 0 bases, with 6 bases between them. The CDR3 nucleotides read TGCGCCAGCAGCTTGGGACAGGTGAACACTGAAGCTTTCTTT. Protein product: CASSLGQVNTEAFF. The full variable domain, completed using reference TRBV5-1 and TRBJ1-1, is KAGVTQTPRYLIKTRGQQVTLSCSPISGHRSVSWYQQTPGQGLQFLFEYFSETQRNKGNFPGRFSGRQFSNSRSEMNVSTLELGDSALYLCASSLGQVNTEAFFGQGTRLTVV.

This chain links TRBV19 with TRBJ2-4; the match to TRBD2 covers 12 bases. With V trimmed by 3 bases and J by 0 bases, 3 bases remained unmatched. Germline CDR1 is LNHDA and CDR2 is SQIVND (reference sequence). The CDR3 has 17 residues. The CDR3 DNA reads TGTGCCAGTAGTATTAAACTAGCGGGGGGAGCCAAAAACATTCAGTACTTC. Residues: CASSIKLAGGAKNIQYF.

The chain is built from TRBV9 and TRBJ2-7; the D gene is possibly TRBD2 (6 bases). Trimming stripped 3 bases from V and 2 bases from J, with 12 bases between. The CDR3 consists of 14 residues. The germline V gene has CDR1 SGDLS and CDR2 YYNGEE. CDR3 bases: TGTGCCAGCAGCGCCGGGACTGCCCCCTACGAGCAGTACTTC. Translated: CASSAGTAPYEQYF.

The genes are TRBV4-1 and TRBJ2-3; a possible D gene is TRBD1 (6 bases). The CDR3 covers 15 residues. From germline, CDR1 is MGHRA and CDR2 YSYEKL. V dropped 0 bases and J dropped 6 bases, with 13 bases sitting between them. DNA of the CDR3: TGCGCCAGCAGCCAAGATCGAGAGGGGGAGGATACGCAGTATTTT. Its translation is CASSQDREGEDTQYF.

This rearrangement joins TRBV27 to TRBJ2-1, with 11 bases aligning to TRBD1. This CDR3 contains 15 residues. V was pared by 5 bases and J by 7 bases, with 7 bases of the junction left unmatched. The germline gives CDR1 MNHEY, CDR2 SMNVEV (reference sequence). CDR3 sequence reads: CASSPRGTGGNEQFF. The CDR3 bases are TGTGCCAGCAGTCCCCGCGGGACAGGGGGAAATGAGCAGTTCTTC.

V usage is TRBV5-1 and J usage is TRBJ1-6; 7 nucleotides line up with TRBD1. CDR1 is SGHRS, CDR2 YFSETQ, per germline. This CDR3 region has 14 residues. With 3 bases clipped from V and 5 bases from J, the junction kept 2 bases outside the gene matches. CDR3 in DNA: TGCGCCAGCAGCTGGGACAGAGATAATTCACCCCTCCACTTT. This codes for CASSWDRDNSPLHF.

The chain recombines TRBV13 with TRBJ2-7; perhaps TRBD1 as D (6 bases). There are 14 residues in the CDR3. Germline assignment: CDR1 PRHDT and CDR2 FYEKMQ (reference sequence). V lost 4 bases, J lost 4 bases, and 14 bases lay in between. CDR3 in DNA: TGTGCCAGCAGCTCGGGCGGACAGCTATACGAGCAGTACTTC. This gives the protein CASSSGGQLYEQYF.

J is TRBJ2-3 and V is TRBV5-6; D perhaps matches TRBD1 (5 bases). The CDR3 extends over 16 amino acids. Trimming removed 2 bases at V and 6 bases at J, with 19 bases between. Germline CDR1 reads SGHDT; CDR2 reads YYEEEE. CDR3 coding DNA: TGTGCCAGCAGCTTCAGGGTATGGACGAGCTCGGATACGCAGTATTTT. Its protein product is CASSFRVWTSSDTQYF.

The chain is built from TRBV27 and TRBJ2-7; weak D call: TRBD2 (6 bases). The V gene lost 3 bases and the J gene lost 7 bases, with 16 bases spanning the gap. CDR3 size: 14 residues. In germline, CDR1 is MNHEY, CDR2 SMNVEV (reference sequence). CDR3 protein: CASSFDSWRGEQYF. CDR3 nucleotides: TGTGCCAGCAGTTTTGACTCGTGGAGGGGAGAGCAGTACTTC.

This clone showed up just once. This chain links TRBV6-5 with TRBJ1-2; 10 bases align to TRBD1. The CDR3 has 14 amino acids. Trimming at V came to 6 bases and at J to 8 bases, leaving 9 bases not matched to a gene. Germline V CDR1 and CDR2: MNHEY, SVGAGI. The DNA for the CDR3 is TGTGCCAGCAGGATCAGGGGACAGGGGAGCGGCTACACCTTC. Encoded protein: CASRIRGQGSGYTF.

V is TRBV5-1 and J is TRBJ2-7; 12 bases align to TRBD2. CDR1 and CDR2 from the germline V gene are SGHRS and YFSETQ. J lost 0 bases, V lost 4 bases, and 5 bases had no gene match. The CDR3 spans 16 residues. CDR3 sequence (DNA): TGCGCCAGCAGCCTCGGACTAGCGGGGCCCTCCTACGAGCAGTACTTC. Residues: CASSLGLAGPSYEQYF.